The 2 T cell receptor beta chains below all came from one sample that was sequenced in a study of shared clonotypes between healthy human individuals. CD45RO-negative, CCR7-positively selected cells formed the naive CD8 fraction, excluding terminally differentiated effector memory CD45RA+ cells. The repertoire was sequenced with immunoSEQ multiplex PCR; TCRdb's copy has only in-frame clones and lacks some. This repertoire shows roughly 850,000 clones, about 96% found once; its top ten account for less than 0.25%. The sample was naive CD8+ T cells sorted from blood. The source of these receptors is a man aged 30-40 years in good health.

The chain is built from TRBV19 and TRBJ2-7; perhaps TRBD2 as D (6 bases). This CDR3 contains 14 residues. Germline loops: CDR1 LNHDA, CDR2 SQIVND (reference sequence). V lost 3 bases and J lost 6, with 15 bases in between. CDR3 sequence: CASSIPGGRSEQYF. CDR3 sequence (DNA): TGTGCCAGTAGTATTCCGGGTGGGAGGTCCGAGCAGTACTTC.

J is TRBJ2-1 and V is TRBV28; D remains unclear. The CDR3 has 14 amino acids. Trimming left V 5 bases short and J 1 base short, with 9 bases between. Germline V gene data show CDR1 as MDHEN and CDR2 as SYDVKM. The CDR3 loop is CASSDGASYNEQFF. CDR3 DNA sequence: TGTGCCAGCAGTGATGGAGCGTCCTACAATGAGCAGTTCTTC.